The T cell receptor (beta chain) described here comes from a study of blood T cell repertoires in COVID-19 (TCRdb year 2020). Some background on the complete study: The collaborator samples originated in the United States, Italy and Spain and spanned the acute and convalescent phases of COVID-19. The material from the prospective study consisted of cDNA or gDNA derived from T cells, B-cell-depleted T cells, or PBMCs. Deeply sampled blood TCRbeta repertoires from subjects exposed to, actively infected with, or recovered from COVID-19 were included in the dataset. The repertoires were made available in a free public database intended to serve as a resource for research on the immune response to SARS-CoV-2. The samples were drawn from the first 160 participants of the ongoing ImmuneRACE study and from 1,254 subjects provided by 6 global collaborators. Sample metadata almost always included a de-identified subject ID, COVID-19 status, age in years and sex. HLA class I and class II types, where available, came from metadata supplied by the sample provider rather than from assay-based typing. Overall study outcomes, separate from this receptor: The amount of clinical and demographic metadata varied by source and participant and was provided uncurated.

A few counts support this clone. No cognate antigen has been identified for it. Base qualities are not at hand, and no much larger clone is one base apart. TCRbeta CDR3 regions were amplified from genomic DNA using the immunoSEQ Assay, a bias-controlled multiplex PCR. Processing in the source paper ran as follows. Nucleated cell counts per sample were estimated from amplification of reference gene primers within the assay. To quantify the absolute abundance of each unique TCRbeta CDR3 rearrangement, sequence reads were collapsed and filtered. Productive Simpson clonality was computed per sample as the square root of Simpson's diversity index over productive rearrangements. In TCRdb, the immuneACCESS table is reduced to in-frame sequences with V and J assigned. These tables do not hold every clone; where another copy was compared, an unresolved V gene accounts for under half, and the others remain unexplained. V, J and clone size are taken as reported in that table, and D and trimming were inferred from the DNA itself. The sample contains about 28,000 clones, roughly 85% of them found a single time. The biggest ten clones account for about a tenth of the sample.

V and J are trimmed by 5 bases and 4 bases, and the gene matches miss 1 base of the junction. The CDR3 starts with the cysteine, ends with the phenylalanine, and has 15 residues. The DNA shown is the 45-base CDR3, in frame from base 1. According to the germline V gene (reference sequence), CDR1 reads MNHNY and CDR2 reads SVGAGI. The collaborating institutions used their own protocols to collect whole blood in K2EDTA tubes. For TCRbeta analysis, collaborators shipped samples in one of three forms: frozen whole blood, isolated PBMCs, or DNA extracted from either of those sample types. The specimen was peripheral blood. The rearrangement combines TRBV6-6 with TRBJ2-1, and TRBD2 aligns with 14 junction nucleotides. This TCR came from a human donor in a cohort sampled during active COVID-19. For the CDR3, the sequence is CASSRLAGGYNEQFF. The DNA is as follows: TGTGCCAGCAGTCGACTAGCGGGAGGGTACAATGAGCAGTTCTTC.